Included here is one T cell receptor beta chain sequence, with context. The antigen is unknown. Deletions cut 0 bases from V and 5 bases from J, with 8 bases between. From germline, CDR1 is ENHRY and CDR2 SYGVKD. The CDR3 has 14 residues. Clones were read by immunoSEQ multiplex PCR, and TCRdb kept only the in-frame ones, dropping some. The sample records some 130,000 clones, over 85% being singletons. This sample is drawn from a study of T cell responses to AZD1222 COVID-19 vaccine. Study-level points and caveats: It should be noted that donors were predominantly white British and more often female, and clonal diversity was possibly underestimated. Across spike, vaccine-associated CD4 TCRs were found, dominant at 160-218 and 743-854. There were repertoire samples only from the period after the peak T cell response. Baseline seropositivity characterized only a handful of AZD1222 recipients.

The chain uses TRBV10-3 and TRBJ1-5; D ambiguous. The receptor was isolated from an adult in good health. The material sequenced was peripheral blood, taken on day 0 of AZD1222 vaccination. The CDR3 here is CAISESGSDQPQHF. The CDR3 DNA sequence: TGTGCCATCAGTGAGTCGGGGTCCGATCAGCCCCAGCATTTT.